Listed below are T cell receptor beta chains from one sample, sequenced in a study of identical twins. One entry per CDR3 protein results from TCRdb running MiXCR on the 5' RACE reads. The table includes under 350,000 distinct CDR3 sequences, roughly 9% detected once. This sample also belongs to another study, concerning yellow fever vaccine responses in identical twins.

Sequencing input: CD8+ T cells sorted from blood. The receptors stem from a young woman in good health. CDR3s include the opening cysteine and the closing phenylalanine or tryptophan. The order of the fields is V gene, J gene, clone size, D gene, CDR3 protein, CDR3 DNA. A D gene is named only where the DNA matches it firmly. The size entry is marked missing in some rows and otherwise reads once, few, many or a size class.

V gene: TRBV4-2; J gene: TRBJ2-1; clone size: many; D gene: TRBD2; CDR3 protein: CASSQETLGGNEQFF; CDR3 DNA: TGTGCCAGCAGCCAAGAAACCCTGGGGGGGAATGAGCAGTTCTTC
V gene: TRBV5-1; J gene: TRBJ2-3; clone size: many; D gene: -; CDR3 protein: CASSLDPDWASRDTQYF; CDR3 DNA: TGCGCCAGCAGCTTGGACCCCGACTGGGCTAGCCGGGATACGCAGTATTTT
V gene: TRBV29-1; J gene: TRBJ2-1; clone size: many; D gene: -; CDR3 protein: CSVVGLGDYNEQFF; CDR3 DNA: TGCAGCGTTGTCGGGCTGGGGGACTACAATGAGCAGTTCTTC
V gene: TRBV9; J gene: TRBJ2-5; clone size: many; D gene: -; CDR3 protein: CASSVEWGLEETQYF; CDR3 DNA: TGTGCCAGCAGCGTAGAGTGGGGCCTAGAAGAGACCCAGTACTTC
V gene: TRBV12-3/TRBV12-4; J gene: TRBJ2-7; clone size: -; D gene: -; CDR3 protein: CASSPQDPNSYEQYF; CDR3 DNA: TGTGCCAGCAGTCCTCAGGACCCCAACTCCTACGAGCAGTACTTC
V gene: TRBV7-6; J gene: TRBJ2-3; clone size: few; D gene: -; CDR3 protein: CASSLIAVSTDTQYF; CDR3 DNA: TGTGCCAGCAGCTTAATCGCAGTTAGCACAGATACGCAGTATTTT
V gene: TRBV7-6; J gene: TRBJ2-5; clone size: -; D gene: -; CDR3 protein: CASSRKITETQYF; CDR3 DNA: TGTGCCAGCAGCCGAAAGATTACGGAGACCCAGTACTTC
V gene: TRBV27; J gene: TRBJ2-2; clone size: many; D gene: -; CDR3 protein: CASLQVGASGELFF; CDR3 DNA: TGTGCCAGCCTTCAAGTCGGGGCTTCCGGGGAGCTGTTTTTT
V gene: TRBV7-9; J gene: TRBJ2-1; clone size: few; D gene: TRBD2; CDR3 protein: CASSTGLARWDEQFF; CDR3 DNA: TGTGCCAGCAGCACGGGACTAGCGAGGTGGGATGAGCAGTTCTTC
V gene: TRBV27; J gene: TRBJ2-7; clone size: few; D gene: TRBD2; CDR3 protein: CASSYGGGFYEQYF; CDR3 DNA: TGTGCCAGCAGTTATGGGGGGGGGTTCTACGAGCAGTACTTC
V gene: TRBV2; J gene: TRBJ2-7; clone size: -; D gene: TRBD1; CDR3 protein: CASTDWDSLWQYF; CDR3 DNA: TGTGCCAGCACCGATTGGGACAGCTTATGGCAGTACTTC
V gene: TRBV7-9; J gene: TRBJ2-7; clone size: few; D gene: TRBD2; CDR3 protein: CAGGSLNPGTSYDEQYF; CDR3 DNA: TGTGCTGGGGGGTCCCTGAACCCCGGGACTAGCTATGACGAGCAGTACTTC
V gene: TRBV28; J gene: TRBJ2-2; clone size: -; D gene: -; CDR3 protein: CATLLGGTGELFF; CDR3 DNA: TGTGCAACCCTCTTGGGAGGCACCGGGGAGCTGTTTTTT
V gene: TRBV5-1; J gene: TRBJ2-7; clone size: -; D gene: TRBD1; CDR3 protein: CASSVTGPFYEQYF; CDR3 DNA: TGCGCCAGCAGCGTGACAGGGCCCTTCTACGAGCAGTACTTC
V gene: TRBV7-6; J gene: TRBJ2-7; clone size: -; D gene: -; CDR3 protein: CASSLKTDPYEQYF; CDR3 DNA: TGTGCCAGCAGCTTAAAAACAGACCCCTACGAGCAGTACTTC
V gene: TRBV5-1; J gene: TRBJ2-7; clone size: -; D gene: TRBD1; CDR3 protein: CASSPWVQGAREQYF; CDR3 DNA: TGCGCCAGCAGCCCCTGGGTCCAGGGGGCTCGCGAGCAGTACTTC
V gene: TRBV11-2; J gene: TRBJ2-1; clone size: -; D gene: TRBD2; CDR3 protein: CASSFFGLAGGKEYNEQFF; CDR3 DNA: TGTGCCAGCAGCTTTTTCGGACTAGCGGGGGGCAAGGAATACAATGAGCAGTTCTTC
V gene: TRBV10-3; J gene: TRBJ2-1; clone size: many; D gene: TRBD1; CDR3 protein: CANRKGGTGLNEQFF; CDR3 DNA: TGTGCCAACAGAAAAGGGGGGACAGGGCTCAATGAGCAGTTCTTC
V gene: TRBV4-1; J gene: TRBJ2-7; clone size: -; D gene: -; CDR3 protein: CASSRVAGAYEQYF; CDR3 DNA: TGCGCCAGCAGCCGAGTGGCGGGTGCTTACGAGCAGTACTTC
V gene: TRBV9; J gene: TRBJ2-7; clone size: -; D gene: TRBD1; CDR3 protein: CASSVGTGVYEQYF; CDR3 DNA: TGTGCCAGCAGCGTCGGGACAGGGGTCTACGAGCAGTACTTC
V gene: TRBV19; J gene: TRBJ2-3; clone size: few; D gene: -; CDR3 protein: CASSIWGSTSDTQYF; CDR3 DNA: TGTGCCAGTAGTATATGGGGATCCACATCGGATACGCAGTATTTT
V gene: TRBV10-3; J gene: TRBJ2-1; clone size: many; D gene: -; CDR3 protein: CAIIKAILRNEQFF; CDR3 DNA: TGTGCCATCATCAAAGCGATACTACGCAATGAGCAGTTCTTC
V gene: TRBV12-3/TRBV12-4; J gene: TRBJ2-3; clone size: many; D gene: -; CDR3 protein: CASSLASGTDITDTQYF; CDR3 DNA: TGTGCCAGCAGTTTAGCTAGCGGGACAGATATCACAGATACGCAGTATTTT
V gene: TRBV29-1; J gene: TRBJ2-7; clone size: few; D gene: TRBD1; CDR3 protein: CSVATGGGQYF; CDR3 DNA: TGCAGCGTTGCGACAGGGGGCGGGCAGTACTTC
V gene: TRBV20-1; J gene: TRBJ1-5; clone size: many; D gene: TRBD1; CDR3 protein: CSASDSGGDRLGQPQHF; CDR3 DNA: TGCAGTGCTAGTGACTCAGGGGGCGACCGTCTAGGTCAGCCCCAGCATTTT
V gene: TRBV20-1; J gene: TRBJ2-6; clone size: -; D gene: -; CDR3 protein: CLTLSGANVLTF; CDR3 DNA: TGCTTGACCCTCTCTGGGGCCAACGTCCTGACTTTC
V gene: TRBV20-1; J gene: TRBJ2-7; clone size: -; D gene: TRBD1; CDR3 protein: CSARVRTGSYEQYF; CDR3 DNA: TGCAGTGCTAGAGTGCGGACAGGTTCCTACGAGCAGTACTTC
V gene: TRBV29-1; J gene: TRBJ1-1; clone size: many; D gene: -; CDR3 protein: CSVVVGTEAFF; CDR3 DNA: TGCAGCGTTGTAGTGGGCACTGAAGCTTTCTTT
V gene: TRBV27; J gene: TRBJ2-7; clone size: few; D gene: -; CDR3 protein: CASSLGSRGYEQYF; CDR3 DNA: TGTGCCAGCAGTTTGGGGTCTCGGGGCTACGAGCAGTACTTC
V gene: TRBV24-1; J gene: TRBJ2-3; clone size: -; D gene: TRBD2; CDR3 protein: CATSRRLAGDSDTQYF; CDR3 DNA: TGTGCCACCAGCCGCCGACTAGCGGGAGACTCAGATACGCAGTATTTT
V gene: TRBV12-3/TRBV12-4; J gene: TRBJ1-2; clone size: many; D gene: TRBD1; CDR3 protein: CASSVNLRTGVGYTF; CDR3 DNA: TGTGCCAGCAGTGTAAATCTTCGGACAGGGGTTGGCTACACCTTC
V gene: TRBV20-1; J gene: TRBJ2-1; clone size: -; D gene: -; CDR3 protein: CSGGGYNEQFF; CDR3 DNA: TGCAGTGGAGGAGGTTACAATGAGCAGTTCTTC
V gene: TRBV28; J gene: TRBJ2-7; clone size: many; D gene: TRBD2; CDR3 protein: CASSLLGGSAYEQYF; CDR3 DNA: TGTGCCAGCAGTTTACTCGGCGGGAGTGCCTACGAGCAGTACTTC
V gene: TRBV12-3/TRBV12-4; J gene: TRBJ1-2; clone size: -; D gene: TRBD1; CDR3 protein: CASSLTGKLYGYTF; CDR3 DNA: TGTGCCAGCAGTTTGACAGGGAAACTCTATGGCTACACCTTC
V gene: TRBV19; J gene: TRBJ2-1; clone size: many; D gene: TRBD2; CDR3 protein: CASSPTSGRASYNEQFF; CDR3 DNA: TGTGCCAGTAGCCCCACTAGCGGGAGGGCATCCTACAATGAGCAGTTCTTC